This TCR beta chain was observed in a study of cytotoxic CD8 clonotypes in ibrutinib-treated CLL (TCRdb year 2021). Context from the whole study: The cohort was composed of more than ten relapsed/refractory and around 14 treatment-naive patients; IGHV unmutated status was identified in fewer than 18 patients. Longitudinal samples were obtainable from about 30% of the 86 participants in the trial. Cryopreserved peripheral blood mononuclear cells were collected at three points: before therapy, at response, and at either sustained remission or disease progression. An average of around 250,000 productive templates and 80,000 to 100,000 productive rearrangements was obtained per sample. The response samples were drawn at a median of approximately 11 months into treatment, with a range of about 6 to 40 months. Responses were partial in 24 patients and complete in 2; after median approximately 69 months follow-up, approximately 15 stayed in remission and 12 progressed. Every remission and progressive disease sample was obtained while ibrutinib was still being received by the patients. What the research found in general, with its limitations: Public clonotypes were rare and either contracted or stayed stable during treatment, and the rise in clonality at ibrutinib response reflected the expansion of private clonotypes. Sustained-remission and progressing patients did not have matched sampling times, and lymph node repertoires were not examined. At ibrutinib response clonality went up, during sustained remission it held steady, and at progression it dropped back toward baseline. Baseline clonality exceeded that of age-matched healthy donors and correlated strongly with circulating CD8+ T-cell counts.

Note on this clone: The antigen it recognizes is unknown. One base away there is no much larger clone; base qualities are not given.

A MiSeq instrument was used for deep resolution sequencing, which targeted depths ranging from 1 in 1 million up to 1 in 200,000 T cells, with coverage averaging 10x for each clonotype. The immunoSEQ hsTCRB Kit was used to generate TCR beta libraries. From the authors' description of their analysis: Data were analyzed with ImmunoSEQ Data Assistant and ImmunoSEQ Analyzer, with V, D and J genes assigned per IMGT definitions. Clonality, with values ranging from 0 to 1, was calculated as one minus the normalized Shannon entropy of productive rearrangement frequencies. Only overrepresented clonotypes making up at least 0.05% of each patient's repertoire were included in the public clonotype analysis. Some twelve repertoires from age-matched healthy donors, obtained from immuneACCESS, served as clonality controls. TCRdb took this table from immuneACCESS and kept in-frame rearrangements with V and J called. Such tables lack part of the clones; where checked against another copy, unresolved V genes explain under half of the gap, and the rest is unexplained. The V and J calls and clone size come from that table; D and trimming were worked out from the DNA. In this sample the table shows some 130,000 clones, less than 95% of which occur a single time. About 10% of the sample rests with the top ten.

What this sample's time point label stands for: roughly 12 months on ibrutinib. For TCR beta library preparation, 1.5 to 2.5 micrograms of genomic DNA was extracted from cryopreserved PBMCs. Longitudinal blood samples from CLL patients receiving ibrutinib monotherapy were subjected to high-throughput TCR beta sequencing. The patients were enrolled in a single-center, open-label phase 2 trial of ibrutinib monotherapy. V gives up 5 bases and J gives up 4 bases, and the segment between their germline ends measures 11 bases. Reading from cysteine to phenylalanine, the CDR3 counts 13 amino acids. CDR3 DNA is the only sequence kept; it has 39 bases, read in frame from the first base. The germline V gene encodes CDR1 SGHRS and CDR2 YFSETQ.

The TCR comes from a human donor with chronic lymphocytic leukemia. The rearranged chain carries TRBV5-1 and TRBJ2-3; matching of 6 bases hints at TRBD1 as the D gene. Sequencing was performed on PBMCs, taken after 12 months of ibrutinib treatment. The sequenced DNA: TGCGCCAGCAGAACAGGGTGGCCAGATACGCAGTATTTT. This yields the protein CASRTGWPDTQYF.